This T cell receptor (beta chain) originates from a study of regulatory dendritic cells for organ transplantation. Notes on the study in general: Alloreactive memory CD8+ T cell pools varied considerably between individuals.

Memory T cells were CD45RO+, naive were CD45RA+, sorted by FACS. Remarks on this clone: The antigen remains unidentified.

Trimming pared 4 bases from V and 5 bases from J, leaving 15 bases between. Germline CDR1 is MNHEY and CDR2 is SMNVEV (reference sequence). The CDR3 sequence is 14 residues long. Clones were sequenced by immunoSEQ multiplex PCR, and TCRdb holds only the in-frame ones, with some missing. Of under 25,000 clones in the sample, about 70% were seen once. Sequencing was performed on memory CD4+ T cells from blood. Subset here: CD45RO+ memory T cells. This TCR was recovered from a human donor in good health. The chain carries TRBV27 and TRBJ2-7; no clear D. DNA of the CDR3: TGTGCCAGCAGTTCCCAGGTCTTATCCGACGAGCAGTACTTC. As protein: CASSSQVLSDEQYF.